This T cell receptor (beta chain) appears in the sequencing data of a study of early T cells in non-severe SARS-CoV-2 infection listed by TCRdb under 2021. General notes on the study: Because TCR sequencing relied on bulk RNA taken from unsorted whole blood, pairing of alpha and beta chains was not possible.

Here is what the overall study found, with its caveats: VDJdb matching was skewed toward anti-spike CD8 responses and likely underestimated virus-specific expansions by missing private and CD4 specificities.

As concerns this clonotype: Its antigen target is currently unknown. Base qualities are missing; no much larger clone stands one base away.

Set within a cohort of healthcare workers in London, UK, this nested case-control study involved weekly PCR testing of nasopharyngeal swabs along with blood sampling. Healthcare workers were enrolled in the week of the UK lockdown, from 23 to 31 March 2020, and were followed every week for up to roughly 16 weeks. Library generation was performed with 5' RACE. The sequencing machine was a NextSeq 500. Unique molecular identifiers were attached to individual cDNA molecules in the TCR library protocol so that sequencing error and PCR bias could be corrected. Both TCR alpha and beta chains were sequenced, and tight co-correlation was observed between alpha and beta sequence abundances in each sample. In the original analysis: Decombinator V4 was used to perform V gene, J gene and CDR3 annotation of TCR sequences. TCRs were defined as expanded if a significant change between any two time points was detected under a Poisson model with p below 0.0001. TCR abundances were normalised to the total number of TCRs sequenced per sample and were expressed as counts per million. A search of VDJdb, accessed on 1 November 2021, was run for TCRs annotated to CMV, EBV and SARS-CoV-2, with TCRs annotated for multiple antigens excluded. TCRdb took the public reads, trimmed them with fastp at Q25, ran MiXCR for clone calling and kept in-frame beta chains. Entries are consolidated by CDR3 protein sequence, retaining the most common genes and DNA. TCRdb's processing, not the study's, gives the V and J calls here. This sample holds 50,000 to 70,000 distinct CDR3 sequences; over 4.5% were observed only once. The ten largest make up under 4% of the sample.

The source was whole blood, collected at baseline. This TCR derives from an adult who was a healthcare worker with PCR-confirmed SARS-CoV-2 infection or an uninfected control (not recorded which).

The sequenced DNA: TGCAGCGTTGAAGATGGAGAAGGGGGCGCGGGCACCGGGGAGCTGTTTTTT. Its protein is CSVEDGEGGAGTGELFF. Recombination linked TRBV29-1 to TRBJ2-2, and TRBD1 aligns with 7 junction nucleotides. The germline V and J ends show losses of 0 bases and 4 bases respectively, and no gene match explains 11 bases of the junction. Including cysteine and phenylalanine, the CDR3 has 17 amino acids. The CDR3 DNA has 51 bases and is translated from base 1. The CDR1 and CDR2 encoded by the germline V gene are SQVTM and ANQGSEA.